One sample yielded the 2 T cell receptor beta chains listed below, sequenced in a study of Ad26.COV2.S vaccination and SARS-CoV-2 variants. This table comes from immunoSEQ multiplex PCR, and its TCRdb copy is limited to in-frame clones, with some not included. The sample lists roughly 380,000 clones, 80% to 90% occurring once. Treatment given: some 20 received Ad26.COV2.S at low or high dose, single or two shots; about 5 received placebo; per-sample allocation not given. Samples were taken on day 63 after the first vaccine or placebo injection. Specimen: peripheral blood, collected in a trial of Ad26.COV2.S vaccine versus placebo. The receptor source for this set is a person between 18 and 60 years old who received the Ad26.COV2.S COVID-19 vaccine or a placebo.

The chain employs TRBV6-5 and TRBJ1-5; D unclear. The V gene lost 5 bases and the J gene lost 1 base, with 12 bases spanning the gap. Per germline, CDR1 MNHEY and CDR2 SVGAGI. This CDR3 spans 15 amino acids. CDR3 DNA: TGTGCCAGCAGTCGACGATTGGGGAGCAATCAGCCCCAGCATTTT. It specifies CASSRRLGSNQPQHF.

The chain is built from TRBV11-1 and TRBJ1-1; D is ambiguous. The CDR3 is made up of 13 amino acids. Germline assignment: CDR1 SGHAT and CDR2 FQDESV (reference sequence). Trimming took 5 bases from V and 2 from J, leaving 9 bases between them. The CDR3 protein is CASSTTVNTEAFF. The CDR3 bases are TGTGCCAGCAGCACCACAGTCAACACTGAAGCTTTCTTT.